This TCR beta chain was identified during a study of beta chain features in type 1 diabetes. About the study: Taken together, all samples contributed more than 90,000,000 examined sorted cells.

Study conclusions and caveats: Researchers report that Type 1 diabetes patients had moderately but significantly shorter TCRB CDR3s across all four CD4+ subsets. Any role of HLA type in TCRB rearrangement remained unresolved here.

Every isolated RNA sample was fully reverse transcribed, so sequencing captured expressed TCRB transcripts. This table comes from immunoSEQ multiplex PCR, and its TCRdb copy is limited to in-frame clones, with some not included. The sample has 150,000 to 200,000 clones, approximately 62% seen once. Comment on this clone: As yet, its antigen is unknown.

This receptor was taken from a man aged 30 to 45 with type 1 diabetes. The source material was naive CD4+ T cells from blood.

CDR3: CASSLVRHEQFF. The CDR3 DNA follows: TGTGCCAGCAGCTTAGTGCGGCATGAGCAGTTCTTC. The rearrangement links TRBV7-9 to TRBJ2-1; unclear D gene. The V end lost 1 base, the J end lost 8 bases, and 6 bases lay between the germline ends. The CDR3 covers 12 residues. Germline V CDR1 and CDR2: SEHNR, FQNEAQ (reference sequence).